These T cell receptor beta chains were read from a single sample in a study of cytomegalovirus exposure and HLA in healthy donors. Libraries were prepared by immunoSEQ multiplex PCR; TCRdb keeps only in-frame clonotypes and omits some of them. Its clone listing holds roughly 110,000 clones. Sequenced input: PBMCs. The receptors shown here come from a man in his thirties or forties in good health and CMV-seronegative. Each CDR3 is given without its conserved first and last residue. Each record gives: V gene, J gene, D gene, CDR3 protein. The D gene is left open where the match is weak.

v_gene: TRBV5-1; j_gene: TRBJ1-5; d_gene: -; CDR3aa: ASSLGGAQPQH
v_gene: TRBV9; j_gene: TRBJ2-1; d_gene: TRBD1; CDR3aa: ASSVAGQGSHEQF
v_gene: TRBV5-5; j_gene: TRBJ2-3; d_gene: TRBD2; CDR3aa: ASSSTTSGPLPGTQY
v_gene: TRBV4-3; j_gene: TRBJ2-3; d_gene: -; CDR3aa: ASSQDIRTDTQY
v_gene: TRBV19; j_gene: TRBJ2-2; d_gene: TRBD2; CDR3aa: ASTTSGGGTGELF
v_gene: TRBV27; j_gene: TRBJ1-5; d_gene: -; CDR3aa: ASSSFQGQPQH
v_gene: TRBV15; j_gene: TRBJ2-7; d_gene: -; CDR3aa: ATSPRDIHEQY
v_gene: TRBV7-2; j_gene: TRBJ2-7; d_gene: TRBD1; CDR3aa: ASSLGQGGNEQY
v_gene: TRBV7-2; j_gene: TRBJ1-2; d_gene: -; CDR3aa: ASSLGGNDGYT
v_gene: TRBV7-9; j_gene: TRBJ1-2; d_gene: -; CDR3aa: ASSLEVPGQYGYT
v_gene: TRBV19; j_gene: TRBJ2-2; d_gene: -; CDR3aa: ASSIGATGELF
v_gene: TRBV7-3; j_gene: TRBJ2-2; d_gene: TRBD2; CDR3aa: ASSSRGAGGLGTGELF
v_gene: TRBV7-9; j_gene: TRBJ1-2; d_gene: -; CDR3aa: ASSLESRAHYGYT
v_gene: TRBV11-2; j_gene: TRBJ1-2; d_gene: -; CDR3aa: ASSLSPSGGYT
v_gene: TRBV25-1; j_gene: TRBJ2-1; d_gene: -; CDR3aa: ASNRQAGANNEQF
v_gene: TRBV12-5; j_gene: TRBJ2-2; d_gene: TRBD2; CDR3aa: ASGLVPDGGRAQNTGELF
v_gene: TRBV5-6; j_gene: TRBJ2-5; d_gene: -; CDR3aa: ASSPPGLQETQY
v_gene: TRBV29-1; j_gene: TRBJ2-6; d_gene: TRBD1; CDR3aa: SVDRGLPGANVLT
v_gene: TRBV9; j_gene: TRBJ1-1; d_gene: -; CDR3aa: ASSVSQNRGEAF
v_gene: TRBV11-2; j_gene: TRBJ1-3; d_gene: -; CDR3aa: ASSLNRGNTIY
v_gene: TRBV5-1; j_gene: TRBJ2-5; d_gene: TRBD1; CDR3aa: ASSPRLGQGTKETQY
v_gene: TRBV7-2; j_gene: -; d_gene: TRBD1; CDR3aa: ASSFGTGSYEQY
v_gene: TRBV19; j_gene: TRBJ1-1; d_gene: TRBD1; CDR3aa: ASSTDRGTEAF
v_gene: TRBV6-5; j_gene: TRBJ2-5; d_gene: TRBD2; CDR3aa: ASVSSGGIKAQY
v_gene: TRBV2; j_gene: TRBJ1-1; d_gene: TRBD1; CDR3aa: ASSMGQGRVFPEAF
v_gene: TRBV5-4; j_gene: TRBJ1-1; d_gene: -; CDR3aa: ASSPGGRGLNTEAF
v_gene: TRBV5-1; j_gene: TRBJ2-4; d_gene: TRBD2; CDR3aa: ASSLVLRGALAKNIQY
v_gene: TRBV4-2; j_gene: TRBJ1-2; d_gene: TRBD1; CDR3aa: ASSQEGDRYGYT
v_gene: TRBV25-1; j_gene: TRBJ2-1; d_gene: TRBD2; CDR3aa: ASSETAGGVNEQF
v_gene: TRBV7-9; j_gene: TRBJ2-7; d_gene: TRBD1; CDR3aa: ASSLVGGRYEQY
v_gene: TRBV18; j_gene: TRBJ1-6; d_gene: TRBD1; CDR3aa: ASSPLGQGSPSPLH
v_gene: TRBV7-9; j_gene: TRBJ1-5; d_gene: -; CDR3aa: ASSSLQNQPQH
v_gene: TRBV5-1; j_gene: TRBJ2-2; d_gene: -; CDR3aa: ASSLTPGMNTGELF
v_gene: TRBV5-8; j_gene: TRBJ1-2; d_gene: TRBD1; CDR3aa: ASSPNRQGDPYGYT
v_gene: TRBV29-1; j_gene: TRBJ2-7; d_gene: -; CDR3aa: SVEDDNSHEQY
v_gene: TRBV6-1; j_gene: TRBJ2-7; d_gene: TRBD1; CDR3aa: ASSEAVVGTGTYEQY
v_gene: TRBV6-6; j_gene: TRBJ2-3; d_gene: -; CDR3aa: ASSPGGTDTQY
v_gene: TRBV5-1; j_gene: TRBJ2-7; d_gene: TRBD2; CDR3aa: ASSSTSGGPYEQY
v_gene: TRBV7-8; j_gene: TRBJ1-1; d_gene: -; CDR3aa: ASSLRSFGDMNTEAF
v_gene: TRBV14; j_gene: TRBJ1-1; d_gene: TRBD1; CDR3aa: ASTLTGGGGAF
v_gene: TRBV7-6; j_gene: TRBJ2-7; d_gene: TRBD1; CDR3aa: ASSLSGGPQY
v_gene: TRBV5-4; j_gene: TRBJ2-5; d_gene: -; CDR3aa: ASSFTEQETQY
v_gene: TRBV29-1; j_gene: TRBJ2-1; d_gene: -; CDR3aa: SAPGSGGYNEQF
v_gene: TRBV6-6; j_gene: TRBJ1-2; d_gene: TRBD1; CDR3aa: ASTKGQGRYYGYT
v_gene: TRBV18; j_gene: TRBJ1-4; d_gene: -; CDR3aa: ASSPPGQSNEKLF
v_gene: TRBV2; j_gene: TRBJ2-1; d_gene: -; CDR3aa: ASSVSSRNEQF
v_gene: TRBV2; j_gene: TRBJ2-5; d_gene: -; CDR3aa: ASSEEAAYQETQY
v_gene: TRBV11-2; j_gene: TRBJ2-5; d_gene: -; CDR3aa: ASSLGAGSAQETQY
v_gene: TRBV13; j_gene: TRBJ1-1; d_gene: TRBD1; CDR3aa: ASSMGQGNTEAF
v_gene: TRBV18; j_gene: TRBJ1-3; d_gene: -; CDR3aa: ASSPSTGGTDTIY
v_gene: TRBV5-6; j_gene: TRBJ2-6; d_gene: TRBD1; CDR3aa: ASSFRTGGSEANVLT
v_gene: TRBV5-1; j_gene: TRBJ2-3; d_gene: -; CDR3aa: ASSQGRGTGTDTQY
v_gene: TRBV28; j_gene: TRBJ1-2; d_gene: -; CDR3aa: ASSSPGHYVYGYT
v_gene: TRBV19; j_gene: TRBJ1-5; d_gene: TRBD1; CDR3aa: ASSIRGRDSNQPQH